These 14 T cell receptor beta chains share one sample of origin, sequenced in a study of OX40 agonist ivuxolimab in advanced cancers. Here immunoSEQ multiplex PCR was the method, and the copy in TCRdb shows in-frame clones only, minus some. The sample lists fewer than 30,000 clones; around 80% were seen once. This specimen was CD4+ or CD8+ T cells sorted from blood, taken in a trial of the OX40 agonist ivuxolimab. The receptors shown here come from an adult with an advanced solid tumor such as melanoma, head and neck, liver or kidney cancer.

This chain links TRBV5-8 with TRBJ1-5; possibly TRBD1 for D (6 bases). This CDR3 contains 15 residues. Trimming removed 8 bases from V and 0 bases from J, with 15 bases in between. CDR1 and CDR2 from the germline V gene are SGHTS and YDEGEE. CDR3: CASQHREYSNQPQHF. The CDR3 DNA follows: TGTGCCAGTCAACACAGGGAGTATAGCAATCAGCCCCAGCATTTT.

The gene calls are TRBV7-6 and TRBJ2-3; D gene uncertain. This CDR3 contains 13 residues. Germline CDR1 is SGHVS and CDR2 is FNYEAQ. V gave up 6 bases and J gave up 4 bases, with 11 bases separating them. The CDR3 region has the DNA TGTGCCAGCAGGGACGAGAGCGCAGATACGCAGTATTTT. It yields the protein CASRDESADTQYF. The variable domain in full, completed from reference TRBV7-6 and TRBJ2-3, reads GAGVSQSPRYKVTKRGQDVALRCDPISGHVSLYWYRQALGQGPEFLTYFNYEAQQDKSGLPNDRFSAERPEGSISTLTIQRTEQRDSAMYRCASRDESADTQYFGPGTRLTVL.

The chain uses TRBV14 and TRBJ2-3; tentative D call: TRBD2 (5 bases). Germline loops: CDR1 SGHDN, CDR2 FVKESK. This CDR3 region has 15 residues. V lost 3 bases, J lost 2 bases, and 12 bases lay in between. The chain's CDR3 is CASSHLPGYTDTQYF. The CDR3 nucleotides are TGTGCCAGCAGCCATCTCCCGGGATACACAGATACGCAGTATTTT. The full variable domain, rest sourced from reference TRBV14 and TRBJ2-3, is EAGVTQFPSHSVIEKGQTVTLRCDPISGHDNLYWYRRVMGKEIKFLLHFVKESKQDESGMPNNRFLAERTGGTYSTLKVQPAELEDSGVYFCASSHLPGYTDTQYFGPGTRLTVL.

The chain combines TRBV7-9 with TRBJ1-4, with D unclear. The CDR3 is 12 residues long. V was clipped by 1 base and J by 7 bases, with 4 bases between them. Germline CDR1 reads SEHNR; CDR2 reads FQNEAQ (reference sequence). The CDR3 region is CASSLGGEKLFF. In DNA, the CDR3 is TGTGCCAGCAGCTTAGGGGGTGAAAAACTGTTTTTT.

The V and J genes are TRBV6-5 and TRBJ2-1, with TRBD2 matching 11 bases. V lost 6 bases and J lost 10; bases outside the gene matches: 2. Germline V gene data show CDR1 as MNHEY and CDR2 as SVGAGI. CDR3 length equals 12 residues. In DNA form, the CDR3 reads TGTGCCAGCAGGATAGCGGGGGGGGAGCAGTTCTTC. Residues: CASRIAGGEQFF.

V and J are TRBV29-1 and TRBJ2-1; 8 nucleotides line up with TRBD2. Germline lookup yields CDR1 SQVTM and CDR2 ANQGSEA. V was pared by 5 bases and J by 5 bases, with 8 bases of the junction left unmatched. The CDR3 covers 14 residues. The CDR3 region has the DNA TGCAGCGTTTACCCGGGGGGGCCCAACAATGAGCAGTTCTTC. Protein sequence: CSVYPGGPNNEQFF.

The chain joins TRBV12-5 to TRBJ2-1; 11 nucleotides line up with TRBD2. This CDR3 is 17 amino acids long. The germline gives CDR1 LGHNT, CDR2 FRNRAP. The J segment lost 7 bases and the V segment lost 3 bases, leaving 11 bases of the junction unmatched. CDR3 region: CASGFKLAGGPWNEQFF. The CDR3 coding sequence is TGTGCTAGTGGTTTTAAGTTAGCGGGAGGGCCATGGAATGAGCAGTTCTTC.

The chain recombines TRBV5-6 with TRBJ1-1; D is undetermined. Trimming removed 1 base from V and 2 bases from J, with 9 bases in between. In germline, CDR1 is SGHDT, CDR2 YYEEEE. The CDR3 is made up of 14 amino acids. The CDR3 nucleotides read TGTGCCAGCAGCTTGTTACTAACCAACACTGAAGCTTTCTTT. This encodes CASSLLLTNTEAFF.

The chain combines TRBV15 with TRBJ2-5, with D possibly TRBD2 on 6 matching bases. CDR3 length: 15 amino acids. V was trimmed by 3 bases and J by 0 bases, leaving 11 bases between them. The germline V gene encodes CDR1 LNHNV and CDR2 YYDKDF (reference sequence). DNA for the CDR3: TGTGCCACCAGCAGTAAGACTAGATACCAAGAGACCCAGTACTTC. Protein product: CATSSKTRYQETQYF.

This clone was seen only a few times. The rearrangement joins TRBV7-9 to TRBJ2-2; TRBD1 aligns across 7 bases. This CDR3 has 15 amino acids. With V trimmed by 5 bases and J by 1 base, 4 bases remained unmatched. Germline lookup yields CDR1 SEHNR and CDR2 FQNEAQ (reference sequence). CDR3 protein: CASSKGQMNTGELFF. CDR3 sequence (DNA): TGTGCCAGCAGCAAGGGACAGATGAACACCGGGGAGCTGTTTTTT.

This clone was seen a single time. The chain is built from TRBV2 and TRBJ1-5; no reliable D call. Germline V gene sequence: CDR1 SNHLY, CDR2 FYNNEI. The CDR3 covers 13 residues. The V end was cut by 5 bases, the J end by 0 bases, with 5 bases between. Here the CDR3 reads CASSLYSNQPQHF. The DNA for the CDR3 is TGTGCCAGCAGTTTATATAGCAATCAGCCCCAGCATTTT.

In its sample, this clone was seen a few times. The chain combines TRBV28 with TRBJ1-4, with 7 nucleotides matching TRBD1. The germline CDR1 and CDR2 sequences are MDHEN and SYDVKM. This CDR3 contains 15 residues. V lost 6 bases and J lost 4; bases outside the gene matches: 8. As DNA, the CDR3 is TGTGCCAGCAGCTTGGGACAGCAAGTTAATGAAAAACTGTTTTTT. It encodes CASSLGQQVNEKLFF.

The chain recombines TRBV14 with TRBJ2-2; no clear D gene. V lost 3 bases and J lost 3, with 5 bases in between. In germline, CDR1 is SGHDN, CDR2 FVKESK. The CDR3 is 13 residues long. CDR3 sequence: CASSQGYTGELFF. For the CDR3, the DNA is TGTGCCAGCAGCCAGGGATACACCGGGGAGCTGTTTTTT.

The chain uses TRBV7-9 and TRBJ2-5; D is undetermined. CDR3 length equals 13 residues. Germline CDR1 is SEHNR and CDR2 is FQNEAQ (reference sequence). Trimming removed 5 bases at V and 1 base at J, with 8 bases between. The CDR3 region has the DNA TGTGCCAGCAGCCCCCGTCTCCAAGAGACCCAGTACTTC. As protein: CASSPRLQETQYF.